This T cell receptor (beta chain) was profiled in a study of cytomegalovirus exposure and HLA in healthy donors. Notes on the study in general: Common viral pathogens were later found to be apparently linked to several of the most significant clusters.

The CDR3 has 11 amino acids. Germline V gene lookup returns CDR1 SGHAT and CDR2 FQDESV (reference sequence). Unmatched junction bases numbered 3, after V lost 8 bases and J lost 8 bases. With regard to this clone: The antigen remains unidentified.

13 Jbeta primers and 60 Vbeta primers were used for the PCR. Only in-frame clones appear in the TCRdb table, and some are missing; sequencing was by immunoSEQ multiplex PCR. This table holds 150,000 or so clones. The material sequenced was PBMCs. The chain has TRBV11-1 and TRBJ2-5; 9 bases are shared with TRBD1. The receptor was isolated from a woman aged 55 to 70 in good health and CMV-seronegative. Here the CDR3 reads CASGTGSTQYF. The CDR3 bases are TGTGCCAGCGGGACAGGGAGTACCCAGTACTTC.